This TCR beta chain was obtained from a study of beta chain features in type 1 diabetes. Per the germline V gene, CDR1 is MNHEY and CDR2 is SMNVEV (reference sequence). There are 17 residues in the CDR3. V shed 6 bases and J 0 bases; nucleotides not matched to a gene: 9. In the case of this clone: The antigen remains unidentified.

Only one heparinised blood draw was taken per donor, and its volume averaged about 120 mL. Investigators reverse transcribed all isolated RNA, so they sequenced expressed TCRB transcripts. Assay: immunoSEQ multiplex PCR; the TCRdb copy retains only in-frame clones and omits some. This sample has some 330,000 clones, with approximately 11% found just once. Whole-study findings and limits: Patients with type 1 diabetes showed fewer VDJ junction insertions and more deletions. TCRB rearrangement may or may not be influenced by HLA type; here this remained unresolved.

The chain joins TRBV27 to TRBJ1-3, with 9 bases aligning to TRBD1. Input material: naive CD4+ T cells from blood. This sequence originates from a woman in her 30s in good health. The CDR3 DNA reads TGTGCCAGCAGCCCATACGGGACAGGGTTCTCTGGAAACACCATATATTTT. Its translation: CASSPYGTGFSGNTIYF.